One and the same sample provided the 31 T cell receptor beta chains below, sequenced in a study of PD-1 blockade in classical Hodgkin lymphoma. Brentuximab vedotin exposure varied, and every patient relapsed after autologous stem cell transplantation. Here immunoSEQ multiplex PCR was the method, and the copy in TCRdb shows in-frame clones only, minus some. The sample lists roughly 15,000 clones; 65% to 85% were seen once. The sample consisted of peripheral blood mononuclear cells (PBMCs), taken before the second cycle of nivolumab. These receptors originate from a human donor with classical Hodgkin lymphoma.

The chain is built from TRBV7-2 and TRBJ2-5, with 8 bases matching TRBD2. Germline V gene data show CDR1 as SGHTA and CDR2 as FQGNSA. This CDR3 is built from 15 residues. V shed 2 bases and J 6 bases; nucleotides not matched to a gene: 8. DNA of the CDR3: TGTGCCAGCAGCTTACTCGGGGGGGAGTGGAAGACCCAGTACTTC. Protein sequence: CASSLLGGEWKTQYF.

The chain recombines TRBV11-1 with TRBJ2-1; D is undetermined. Germline CDR1 and CDR2: SGHAT and FQDESV (reference sequence). V was cut by 5 bases and J by 7 bases, with 12 bases left in between. The CDR3 spans 13 residues. CDR3 in amino acids: CASSQPPLNEQFF. The CDR3 DNA reads as TGTGCCAGCAGCCAACCCCCACTGAATGAGCAGTTCTTC.

The J gene is TRBJ2-2, the V gene TRBV29-1; D is unclear. Germline CDR1 and CDR2: SQVTM and ANQGSEA. Trimming took off 4 bases at V and 0 bases at J, with 12 bases between the two ends. The CDR3 is 15 residues long. The CDR3 reads CSVVKGPTNTGELFF. The CDR3 DNA is TGCAGCGTTGTAAAGGGTCCCACGAACACCGGGGAGCTGTTTTTT.

This clone has only one observation. The V call is TRBV6-6, the J call TRBJ2-5; a weak D match, TRBD2 (7 bases). Germline V CDR1 and CDR2: MNHNY, SVGAGI (reference sequence). V shed 5 bases and J shed 4 bases, with 20 bases lying between them. CDR3 size: 16 residues. CDR3 in DNA: TGTGCCAGCAGTGTATCTTCCTGGGGGGGCGGAGAGACCCAGTACTTC. Translated, it gives CASSVSSWGGGETQYF.

This clone was seen just once. V is TRBV5-1 and J is TRBJ1-1; D is perhaps TRBD1 (6 bases). V lost 7 bases, J lost 1 base, and 14 bases lay in between. Looked up from germline, CDR1 is SGHRS and CDR2 is YFSETQ. The CDR3 extends over 14 amino acids. The CDR3 DNA reads as TGCGCCAGCGCGGCGGGGGCTTCGAACACTGAAGCTTTCTTT. Amino acid sequence: CASAAGASNTEAFF.

The rearrangement uses TRBV6-1 and TRBJ1-5, with 7 bases matching TRBD1. This CDR3 contains 15 residues. Germline V gives CDR1 MNHNS, CDR2 SASEGT. V trimming: 7 bases; J trimming: 1 base; junction bases outside the gene matches: 7. CDR3 sequence reads: CASTRQGGSNQPQHF. The CDR3, as DNA: TGTGCCAGCACCCGACAGGGTGGGAGCAATCAGCCCCAGCATTTT.

The chain links TRBV5-1 to TRBJ2-3, with 13 nucleotides matching TRBD2. Trimming cost V 9 bases and J 5 bases; bases outside gene matches: 9. Germline V gives CDR1 SGHRS, CDR2 YFSETQ. The CDR3 contains 15 residues. The CDR3 region has the DNA TGCGCCACCAGGACTAGCGGGAGCGGGGGAGATACGCAGTATTTT. Its translation: CATRTSGSGGDTQYF.

This clone was detected a few times. The chain couples TRBV10-3 to TRBJ2-1, with 7 bases identical to TRBD2. Trimming removed 0 bases from V and 7 bases from J; junction bases left unmatched: 12. Germline V gene sequence: CDR1 ENHRY, CDR2 SYGVKD. This CDR3 has 17 amino acids. CDR3 DNA sequence: TGTGCCATCAGTGAGTCGAAGGCTAGCGGAGATATGAATGAGCAGTTCTTC. Its translation: CAISESKASGDMNEQFF.

This rearrangement joins TRBV5-1 to TRBJ1-1; 7 positions agree with TRBD1. This CDR3 region has 12 residues. J was trimmed by 10 bases and V by 0 bases; bases with no gene match: 3. Looked up from germline, CDR1 is SGHRS and CDR2 is YFSETQ. The CDR3 DNA is TGCGCCAGCAGCTTGGAGGGGGCTGTAGCTTTCTTT. This codes for CASSLEGAVAFF.

The V call is TRBV6-6, the J call TRBJ2-4; the D is unclear. The CDR3 is made up of 16 amino acids. V was trimmed by 0 bases and J by 14 bases, leaving 23 bases between them. CDR1 MNHNY and CDR2 SVGAGI come from the germline V gene (reference sequence). The DNA of the CDR3 is TGTGCCAGCAGTTACTCGAACGAAGGTTGGCATTTTACTGAGTACTTC. Protein product: CASSYSNEGWHFTEYF.

The chain has TRBV19 and TRBJ2-2; 9 bases fit TRBD1. The CDR3 extends over 15 amino acids. V shed 4 bases and J 7 bases; nucleotides not matched to a gene: 7. Germline lookup yields CDR1 LNHDA and CDR2 SQIVND (reference sequence). The DNA for the CDR3 is TGTGCCAGTAGTAGATGGGGACAGGGCGGCGGGGAGCTGTTTTTT. Its protein is CASSRWGQGGGELFF.

V gene TRBV9 combines with J gene TRBJ1-6; no reliable D call. Per the germline V gene, CDR1 is SGDLS and CDR2 is YYNGEE. This CDR3 region has 17 residues. The ends were cut back, 0 bases at V and 10 bases at J, with 20 bases in the middle. The CDR3 region has the DNA TGTGCCAGCAGCGTAGGGGTAGGGAGGCCTTCCAAATCACCCCTCCACTTT. Protein sequence: CASSVGVGRPSKSPLHF.

J is TRBJ2-3 and V is TRBV5-4; D unresolved. Between the trimmed V and J ends, which lost 2 bases and 0 bases, there was a span of 7 bases. Germline V gene sequence: CDR1 SGHNT, CDR2 YYREEE (reference sequence). The CDR3 runs to 14 residues. The CDR3 DNA is TGTGCCAGCAGCTTAGGATCTAGCACAGATACGCAGTATTTT. As protein: CASSLGSSTDTQYF.

This clone has only one observation. The gene calls are TRBV30 and TRBJ2-3; D might be TRBD1 (6 bases). The length of the CDR3 is 13 residues. Deletions cut 3 bases from V and 5 bases from J, with 12 bases between. From germline, CDR1 is GTSNPN and CDR2 SVGIG (reference sequence). The CDR3 region is CAWSRGGIDTQYF. The CDR3 DNA reads as TGTGCCTGGAGCAGGGGTGGAATAGATACGCAGTATTTT.

This chain connects TRBV4-2 to TRBJ2-6; 10 bases align to TRBD2. Germline lookup yields CDR1 LGHNA and CDR2 YNFKEQ. V shed 2 bases, J shed 8 bases, and the junction held 15 bases outside the gene matches. This CDR3 has 19 residues. CDR3 loop: CASSQPGRVLAGKSNVLTF. The CDR3 region has the DNA TGTGCCAGCAGCCAACCCGGGAGGGTACTAGCGGGAAAATCCAACGTCCTGACTTTC.

The V gene is TRBV7-3, the J gene TRBJ1-1, with 7 bases identical to TRBD1. Trimming cost V 5 bases and J 1 base; bases outside gene matches: 7. Germline V CDR1 and CDR2: SGHTA, FQGTGA. CDR3 length: 15 amino acids. Written as DNA, the CDR3 is TGTGCCAGCAGCAGAGAGGGACAGCCGAACACTGAAGCTTTCTTT. It yields the protein CASSREGQPNTEAFF.

The chain has TRBV6-5 and TRBJ1-1, with 9 nucleotides matching TRBD1. J was trimmed by 3 bases and V by 6 bases; bases with no gene match: 5. CDR3 length: 14 residues. In germline, CDR1 is MNHEY, CDR2 SVGAGI. DNA for the CDR3: TGTGCCAGCAGCCACGGGACAGGGTACACTGAAGCTTTCTTT. Encoded protein: CASSHGTGYTEAFF.

The chain is built from TRBV4-1 and TRBJ1-5; 8 bases align to TRBD1. CDR3 length: 16 amino acids. Germline loops: CDR1 MGHRA, CDR2 YSYEKL. V was clipped by 4 bases and J by 2 bases; unmatched bases: 7. CDR3 sequence: CASSRGTGGGNQPQHF. As DNA, the CDR3 is TGCGCCAGCAGCCGAGGGACAGGTGGTGGCAATCAGCCCCAGCATTTT.

For the CDR3, the DNA is TGTGCCAGCAGTTTATTCGACAGGGACGAGCAGTACTTC. This encodes CASSLFDRDEQYF. The chain is built from TRBV28 and TRBJ2-7; TRBD1 aligns across 7 bases. This CDR3 is 13 amino acids long. The V gene's germline CDR1 is MDHEN and CDR2 SYDVKM. Germline trimming cut 1 base from V and 5 bases from J; bases unmatched to any gene: 2. Full variable domain (outside the CDR3, taken from reference TRBV28 and TRBJ2-7): DVKVTQSSRYLVKRTGEKVFLECVQDMDHENMFWYRQDPGLGLRLIYFSYDVKMKEKGDIPEGYSVSREKKERFSLILESASTNQTSMYLCASSLFDRDEQYFGPGTRLTVT.

V is TRBV29-1 and J is TRBJ2-1; maybe TRBD2 (5 bases). The CDR3 extends over 13 amino acids. In germline, CDR1 is SQVTM, CDR2 ANQGSEA. V dropped 3 bases and J dropped 4 bases, with 10 bases sitting between them. In DNA form, the CDR3 reads TGCAGCGTTGACGTCGGGGTATACAATGAGCAGTTCTTC. Translation: CSVDVGVYNEQFF.

This clone was found a few times. The chain has TRBV7-3 and TRBJ1-6; 7 nucleotides agree with TRBD1. With V trimmed by 1 base and J by 11 bases, 8 bases remained unmatched. The CDR3 sequence is 15 residues long. CDR1 is SGHTA, CDR2 FQGTGA, per germline. This chain's CDR3 is CASSLSSTGKAPLHF. In DNA, the CDR3 is TGTGCCAGCAGCTTAAGTTCGACAGGGAAGGCACCCCTCCACTTT.

This clone appeared a single time. The chain carries TRBV11-3 and TRBJ2-3; either TRBD1 or TRBD2 may fit D (5 bases each). V gave up 4 bases and J gave up 4 bases, with 18 bases separating them. The CDR3 has 16 residues. Looked up from germline, CDR1 is SGHNT and CDR2 is YENEEA. This CDR3 is CASSSSGTYYPDTQYF. For the CDR3, the DNA is TGTGCCAGCAGCTCCTCCGGGACGTACTACCCAGATACGCAGTATTTT.

The chain couples TRBV10-3 to TRBJ2-5; 9 bases map to TRBD2. V gave up 5 bases and J gave up 2 bases; unmatched junction bases: 0. Germline V lookup: CDR1 ENHRY, CDR2 SYGVKD. The CDR3 extends over 13 amino acids. The CDR3 nucleotides are TGTGCCATCAGTCTAGCGGGACAAGAGACCCAGTACTTC. Translated, it gives CAISLAGQETQYF.

The rearrangement links TRBV15 to TRBJ2-2; 8 bases are shared with TRBD1. Germline CDR1 reads LNHNV; CDR2 reads YYDKDF (reference sequence). The CDR3 contains 16 residues. With V trimmed by 7 bases and J by 2 bases, 9 bases remained unmatched. CDR3 amino acids: CATIKAGQGNTGELFF. CDR3 coding DNA: TGTGCCACCATCAAAGCAGGACAGGGTAACACCGGGGAGCTGTTTTTT. The variable domain in full, completed from reference TRBV15 and TRBJ2-2, reads DAMVIQNPRYQVTQFGKPVTLSCSQTLNHNVMYWYQQKSSQAPKLLFHYYDKDFNNEADTPDNFQSRRPNTSFCFLDIRSPGLGDTAMYLCATIKAGQGNTGELFFGEGSRLTVL.

The gene calls are TRBV29-1 and TRBJ2-4; D tentatively reads TRBD1 or TRBD2 (5 bases each). CDR3 length: 13 residues. V was cut by 4 bases and J by 0 bases, with 7 bases left in between. The germline V gene encodes CDR1 SQVTM and CDR2 ANQGSEA. The CDR3 DNA sequence: TGCAGCGTTGTCGGGACAGCCAAAAACATTCAGTACTTC. Translating gives CSVVGTAKNIQYF.

The chain joins TRBV30 to TRBJ2-7; D tentatively fits TRBD1 or TRBD2 (5 bases each). Germline loops: CDR1 GTSNPN, CDR2 SVGIG (reference sequence). The CDR3 extends over 14 amino acids. Trimming took off 4 bases at V and 2 bases at J, with 15 bases between the two ends. DNA for the CDR3: TGTGCCTGGAATAAGGGGACGGGCGCCTACGAGCAGTACTTC. Amino acid sequence: CAWNKGTGAYEQYF.

The V and J genes are TRBV14 and TRBJ2-7; D call uncertain. Germline assignment: CDR1 SGHDN and CDR2 FVKESK. CDR3 length: 12 amino acids. With 2 bases removed from V and 6 bases from J, the gap between germline ends came to 8 bases. The DNA of the CDR3 is TGTGCCAGCAGCCAATGGCGAAGCGAGCAGTACTTC. Translated, it gives CASSQWRSEQYF. Combining the CDR3 with reference TRBV14 and TRBJ2-7 gives the whole variable domain EAGVTQFPSHSVIEKGQTVTLRCDPISGHDNLYWYRRVMGKEIKFLLHFVKESKQDESGMPNNRFLAERTGGTYSTLKVQPAELEDSGVYFCASSQWRSEQYFGPGTRLTVT.

The chain links TRBV7-9 to TRBJ1-2; D call uncertain. The germline V gene has CDR1 SEHNR and CDR2 FQNEAQ (reference sequence). V was clipped by 5 bases and J by 8 bases, with 12 bases between them. The CDR3 runs 12 residues. The CDR3 DNA follows: TGTGCCAGCAGCGTTATGGCGGAAGGCTACACCTTC. This codes for CASSVMAEGYTF.

The genes are TRBV19 and TRBJ1-4; 9 bases align to TRBD1. Germline V gene sequence: CDR1 LNHDA, CDR2 SQIVND (reference sequence). Unmatched junction bases numbered 7, after V lost 5 bases and J lost 6 bases. There are 15 residues in the CDR3. CDR3 coding DNA: TGTGCCAGTAGTCCCGGACAGGGGATGGATGAAAAACTGTTTTTT. Translating it yields CASSPGQGMDEKLFF.

The chain is built from TRBV19 and TRBJ2-7, with D unclear. Per germline, CDR1 LNHDA and CDR2 SQIVND (reference sequence). The V end was cut by 0 bases, the J end by 1 base, with 13 bases between. This CDR3 has 16 residues. CDR3: CASSIDHSPGSYEQYF. In DNA, the CDR3 is TGTGCCAGTAGTATAGATCACTCACCAGGATCCTACGAGCAGTACTTC.

This clone showed up just once. This rearrangement joins TRBV27 to TRBJ1-2, with a possible D match to TRBD1 (5 bases). Germline lookup yields CDR1 MNHEY and CDR2 SMNVEV (reference sequence). The V and J ends lost 2 bases and 5 bases respectively, with 6 bases between them. The CDR3 extends over 12 amino acids. In DNA, the CDR3 is TGTGCCAGCAGTTTAGAGGGGTATGGCTACACCTTC. Translated, it gives CASSLEGYGYTF.